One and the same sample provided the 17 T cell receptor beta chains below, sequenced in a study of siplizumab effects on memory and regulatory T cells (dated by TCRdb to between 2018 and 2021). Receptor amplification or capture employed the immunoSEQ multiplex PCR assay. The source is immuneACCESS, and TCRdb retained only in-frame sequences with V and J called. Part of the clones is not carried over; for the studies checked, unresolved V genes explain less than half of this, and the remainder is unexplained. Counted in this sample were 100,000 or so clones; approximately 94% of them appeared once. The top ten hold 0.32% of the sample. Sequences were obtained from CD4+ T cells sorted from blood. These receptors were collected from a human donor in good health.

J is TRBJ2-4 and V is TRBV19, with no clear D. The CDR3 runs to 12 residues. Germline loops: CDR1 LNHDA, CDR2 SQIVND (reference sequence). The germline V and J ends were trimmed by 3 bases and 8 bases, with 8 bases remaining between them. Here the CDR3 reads CASSISDHIQYF. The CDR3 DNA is TGTGCCAGTAGTATTTCGGACCACATTCAGTACTTC.

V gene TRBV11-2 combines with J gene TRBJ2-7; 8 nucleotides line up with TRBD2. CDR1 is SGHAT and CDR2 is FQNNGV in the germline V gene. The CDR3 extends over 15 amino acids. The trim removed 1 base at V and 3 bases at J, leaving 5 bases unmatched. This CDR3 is CASSLVRGGIYEQYF. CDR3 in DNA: TGTGCCAGCAGCTTAGTTCGGGGGGGAATCTACGAGCAGTACTTC.

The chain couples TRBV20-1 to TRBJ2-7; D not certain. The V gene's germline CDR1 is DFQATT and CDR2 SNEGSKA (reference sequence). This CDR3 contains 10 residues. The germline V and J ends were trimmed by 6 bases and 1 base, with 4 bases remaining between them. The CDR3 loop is CSAASYEQYF. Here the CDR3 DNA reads TGCAGTGCGGCATCCTACGAGCAGTACTTC.

The CDR3 region is CASSQGLMNTEAFF. CDR3 bases: TGCGCCAGCAGTCAGGGGTTAATGAACACTGAAGCTTTCTTT. The rearrangement uses TRBV10-2 and TRBJ1-1, with D possibly TRBD1 on 6 matching bases. Trimming cost V 5 bases and J 0 bases, with 10 bases left between them. CDR3 size: 14 residues. Per germline, CDR1 WSHSY and CDR2 SAAADI.

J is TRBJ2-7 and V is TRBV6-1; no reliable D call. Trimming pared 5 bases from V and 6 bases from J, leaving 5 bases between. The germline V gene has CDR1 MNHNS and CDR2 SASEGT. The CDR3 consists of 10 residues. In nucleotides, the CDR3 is TGTGCCAGCAGTCGGCTCGAGCAGTACTTC. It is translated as CASSRLEQYF.

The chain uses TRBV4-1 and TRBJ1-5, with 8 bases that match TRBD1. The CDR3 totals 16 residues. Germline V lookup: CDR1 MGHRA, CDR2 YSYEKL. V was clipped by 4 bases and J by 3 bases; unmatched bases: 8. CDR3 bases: TGCGCCAGCAGCCTCCGGACAGGGATTAACAATCAGCCCCAGCATTTT. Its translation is CASSLRTGINNQPQHF.

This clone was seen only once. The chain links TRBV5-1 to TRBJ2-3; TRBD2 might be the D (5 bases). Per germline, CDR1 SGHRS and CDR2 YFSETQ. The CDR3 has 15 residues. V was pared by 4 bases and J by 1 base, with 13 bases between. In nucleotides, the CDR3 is TGCGCCAGCAGCCGGAGGTGGCGGGGCACAGATACGCAGTATTTT. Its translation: CASSRRWRGTDTQYF.

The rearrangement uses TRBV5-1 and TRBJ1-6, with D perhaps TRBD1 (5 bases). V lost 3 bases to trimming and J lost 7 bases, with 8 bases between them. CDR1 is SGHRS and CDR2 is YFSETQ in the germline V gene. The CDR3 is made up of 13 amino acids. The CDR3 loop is CASSSGGNSPLHF. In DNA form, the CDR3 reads TGCGCCAGCAGCTCTGGGGGGAATTCACCCCTCCACTTT.

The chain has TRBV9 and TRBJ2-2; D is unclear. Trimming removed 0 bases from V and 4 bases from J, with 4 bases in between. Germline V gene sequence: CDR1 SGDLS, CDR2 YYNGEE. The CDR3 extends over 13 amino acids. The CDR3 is CASSVASTGELFF. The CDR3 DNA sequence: TGTGCCAGCAGCGTAGCAAGCACCGGGGAGCTGTTTTTT.

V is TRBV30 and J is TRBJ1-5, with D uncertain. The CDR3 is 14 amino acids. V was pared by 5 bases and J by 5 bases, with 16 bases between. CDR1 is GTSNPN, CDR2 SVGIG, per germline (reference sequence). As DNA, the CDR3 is TGTGCCTGGGGGAGGGAGATCCAGGATCAGCCCCAGCATTTT. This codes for CAWGREIQDQPQHF. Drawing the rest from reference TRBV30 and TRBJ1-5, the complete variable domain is SQTIHQWPATLVQPVGSPLSLECTVEGTSNPNLYWYRQAAGRGLQLLFYSVGIGQISSEVPQNLSASRPQDRQFILSSKKLLLSDSGFYLCAWGREIQDQPQHFGDGTRLSIL.

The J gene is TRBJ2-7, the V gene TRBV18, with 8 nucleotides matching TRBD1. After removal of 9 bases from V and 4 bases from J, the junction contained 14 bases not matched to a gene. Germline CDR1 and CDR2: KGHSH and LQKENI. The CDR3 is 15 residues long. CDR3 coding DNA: TGTGCCAGGGGTTTATGTATGACAGGGGCTTACGAGCAGTACTTC. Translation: CARGLCMTGAYEQYF.

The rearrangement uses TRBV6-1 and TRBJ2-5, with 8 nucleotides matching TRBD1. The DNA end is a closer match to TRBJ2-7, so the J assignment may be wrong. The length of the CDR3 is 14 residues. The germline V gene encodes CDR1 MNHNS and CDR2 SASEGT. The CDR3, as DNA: TGTGCCAGCTGTTTCAGGGGGCCCGACTACGAGCAGTACTTC. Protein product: CASCFRGPDYEQYF.

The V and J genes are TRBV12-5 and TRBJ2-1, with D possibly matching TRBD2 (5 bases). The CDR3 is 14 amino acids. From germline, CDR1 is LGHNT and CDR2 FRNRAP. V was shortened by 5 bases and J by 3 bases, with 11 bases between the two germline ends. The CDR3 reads CASGETGNYNEQFF. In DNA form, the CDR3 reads TGTGCTAGTGGTGAAACGGGGAACTACAATGAGCAGTTCTTC.

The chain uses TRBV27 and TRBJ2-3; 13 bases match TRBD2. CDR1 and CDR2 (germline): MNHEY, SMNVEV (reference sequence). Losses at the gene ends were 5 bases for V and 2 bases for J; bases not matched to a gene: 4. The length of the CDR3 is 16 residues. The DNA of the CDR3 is TGTGCCAGCAGTCCGACTAGCGGGGGGCTCACAGATACGCAGTATTTT. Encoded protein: CASSPTSGGLTDTQYF.

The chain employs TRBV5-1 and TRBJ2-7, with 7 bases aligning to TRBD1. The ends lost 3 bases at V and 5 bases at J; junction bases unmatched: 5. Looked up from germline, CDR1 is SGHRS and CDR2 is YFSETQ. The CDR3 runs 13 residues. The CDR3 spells CASSYTQGNEQYF. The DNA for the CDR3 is TGCGCCAGCAGCTATACACAGGGGAACGAGCAGTACTTC.

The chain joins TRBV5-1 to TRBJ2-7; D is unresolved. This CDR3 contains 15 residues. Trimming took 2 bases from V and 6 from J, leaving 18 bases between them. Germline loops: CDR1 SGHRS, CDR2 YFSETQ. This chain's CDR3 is CASSFSLQLSSEQYF. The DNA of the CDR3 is TGCGCCAGCAGCTTTAGTCTACAATTATCCAGCGAGCAGTACTTC.

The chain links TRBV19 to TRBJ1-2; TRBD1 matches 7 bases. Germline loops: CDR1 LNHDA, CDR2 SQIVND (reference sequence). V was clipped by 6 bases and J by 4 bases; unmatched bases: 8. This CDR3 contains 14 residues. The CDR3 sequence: CASRTGEPGYGYTF. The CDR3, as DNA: TGTGCCAGTAGAACAGGGGAACCGGGCTATGGCTACACCTTC.